Listed below are T cell receptor beta chains from one sample, sequenced in a study of blood T cell repertoires in COVID-19. The protocol was immunoSEQ multiplex PCR, while the TCRdb copy is restricted to in-frame clones and leaves out a portion. There are tens of thousands of clones in the sample; around 90% occur only once, and roughly 5% lies in the top ten. Sample: peripheral blood. The receptors derive from a man between 60 and 75 years old with COVID-19, enrolled during active disease. The CDR3 runs from the conserved cysteine through the conserved F or W. Each record gives: D gene, J gene, clone size, V gene, CDR3 protein, CDR3 DNA. A D gene is named only where the DNA matches it firmly. The size field is filled for only some rows; it gives once, few, many or a size class.

D gene: TRBD2
J gene: TRBJ2-7
clone size: .
V gene: TRBV14
CDR3 protein: CASSRLSGNPYEQYF
CDR3 DNA: TGTGCCAGCAGCCGGCTCAGCGGGAACCCCTACGAGCAGTACTTC

D gene: .
J gene: TRBJ2-4
clone size: once
V gene: TRBV5-5
CDR3 protein: CASSLTGLENIQYF
CDR3 DNA: TGTGCCAGCAGCTTGACAGGGCTGGAAAACATTCAGTACTTC

D gene: .
J gene: TRBJ1-3
clone size: .
V gene: TRBV19
CDR3 protein: CASSPSGENGNTIYF
CDR3 DNA: TGTGCCAGTAGTCCATCAGGGGAAAACGGAAACACCATATATTTT

D gene: .
J gene: TRBJ1-5
clone size: .
V gene: TRBV28
CDR3 protein: CASRPIRPENQPQHF
CDR3 DNA: TGTGCCAGCAGACCCATAAGACCGGAGAATCAGCCCCAGCATTTT

D gene: TRBD1
J gene: TRBJ1-4
clone size: .
V gene: TRBV19
CDR3 protein: CATEDRGQEKLFF
CDR3 DNA: TGTGCCACCGAGGACAGGGGACAGGAAAAACTGTTTTTT

D gene: .
J gene: TRBJ2-2
clone size: .
V gene: TRBV6-5
CDR3 protein: CASSPRFRGTGELFF
CDR3 DNA: TGTGCCAGCAGTCCCCGATTCAGGGGCACCGGGGAGCTGTTTTTT

D gene: .
J gene: TRBJ1-1
clone size: .
V gene: TRBV18
CDR3 protein: CASSPRTGTENTEAFF
CDR3 DNA: TGTGCCAGCTCACCTAGAACAGGGACCGAAAACACTGAAGCTTTCTTT

D gene: .
J gene: TRBJ2-3
clone size: few
V gene: TRBV19
CDR3 protein: CASSVTAVKVTDTQYF
CDR3 DNA: TGTGCCAGTAGTGTGACAGCTGTAAAGGTCACAGATACGCAGTATTTT

D gene: TRBD2
J gene: TRBJ2-1
clone size: .
V gene: TRBV9
CDR3 protein: CASSFSTSGKGYNEQFF
CDR3 DNA: TGTGCCAGCAGCTTCTCGACTAGCGGAAAGGGCTACAATGAGCAGTTCTTC

D gene: .
J gene: TRBJ2-5
clone size: .
V gene: TRBV6-8
CDR3 protein: CARGPVWKTQYF
CDR3 DNA: TGTGCCAGGGGGCCTGTCTGGAAGACCCAGTACTTC

D gene: .
J gene: TRBJ1-1
clone size: .
V gene: TRBV7-6
CDR3 protein: CASSKTDRSWTEAFF
CDR3 DNA: TGTGCCAGCAGCAAAACCGACAGGTCGTGGACTGAAGCTTTCTTT

D gene: TRBD2
J gene: TRBJ2-7
clone size: .
V gene: TRBV24-1
CDR3 protein: CATQRGDGSSYEQYF
CDR3 DNA: TGTGCCACCCAGCGGGGGGACGGCAGCTCCTACGAGCAGTACTTC

D gene: .
J gene: TRBJ2-4
clone size: .
V gene: TRBV7-2
CDR3 protein: CASSLASEIQAKNIQYF
CDR3 DNA: TGTGCCAGCAGCTTAGCATCGGAGATTCAAGCCAAAAACATTCAGTACTTC

D gene: TRBD2
J gene: TRBJ2-1
clone size: .
V gene: TRBV15
CDR3 protein: CATSPWGGTNHNEQFF
CDR3 DNA: TGTGCCACCAGCCCTTGGGGGGGAACGAACCACAATGAGCAGTTCTTC

D gene: TRBD2
J gene: TRBJ2-7
clone size: few
V gene: TRBV5-4
CDR3 protein: CASSLWTSGDEQYF
CDR3 DNA: TGTGCCAGCAGCTTATGGACTAGCGGGGACGAGCAGTACTTC

D gene: TRBD2
J gene: TRBJ2-3
clone size: .
V gene: TRBV11-2
CDR3 protein: CASSLRGGRAYTQYF
CDR3 DNA: TGTGCCAGCAGCCTCCGGGGCGGGAGGGCCTATACGCAGTATTTT

D gene: .
J gene: TRBJ1-5
clone size: .
V gene: TRBV28
CDR3 protein: CASSSWTGDQPQHF
CDR3 DNA: TGTGCCAGCAGTTCCTGGACTGGTGATCAGCCCCAGCATTTT

D gene: .
J gene: TRBJ2-2
clone size: .
V gene: TRBV7-9
CDR3 protein: CASTNKNTGELFF
CDR3 DNA: TGTGCCAGCACTAATAAGAACACCGGGGAGCTGTTTTTT

D gene: TRBD1
J gene: TRBJ2-4
clone size: .
V gene: TRBV28
CDR3 protein: CASSFGGQTGPGIQYF
CDR3 DNA: TGTGCCAGCAGTTTTGGGGGACAGACAGGGCCCGGCATTCAGTACTTC

D gene: TRBD1
J gene: TRBJ2-7
clone size: .
V gene: TRBV28
CDR3 protein: CASSPPGQDYEQYF
CDR3 DNA: TGTGCCAGCAGTCCCCCGGGACAGGACTACGAGCAGTACTTC

D gene: .
J gene: TRBJ2-1
clone size: .
V gene: TRBV5-1
CDR3 protein: CASSLRQWSSYNEQFF
CDR3 DNA: TGCGCCAGCAGCTTGCGGCAATGGAGCTCCTACAATGAGCAGTTCTTC

D gene: .
J gene: TRBJ2-7
clone size: .
V gene: TRBV19
CDR3 protein: CAPHLSSYEQYF
CDR3 DNA: TGTGCCCCCCACCTTAGCTCCTACGAGCAGTACTTC

D gene: TRBD2
J gene: TRBJ2-7
clone size: .
V gene: TRBV2
CDR3 protein: CASRETSGSGSYEQYF
CDR3 DNA: TGTGCCAGCAGGGAGACTAGCGGGAGTGGTTCCTACGAGCAGTACTTC

D gene: TRBD1
J gene: TRBJ2-1
clone size: .
V gene: TRBV7-3
CDR3 protein: CASSLWGQGAVDEQFF
CDR3 DNA: TGTGCCAGCAGCTTATGGGGACAGGGGGCGGTTGATGAGCAGTTCTTC

D gene: .
J gene: TRBJ2-5
clone size: .
V gene: TRBV24-1
CDR3 protein: CATSDSSRTGSQETQYF
CDR3 DNA: TGTGCCACCAGTGATTCCAGTCGGACGGGAAGCCAAGAGACCCAGTACTTC

D gene: TRBD2
J gene: TRBJ2-1
clone size: once
V gene: TRBV7-6
CDR3 protein: CASGLLPSSGRGLYNEQFF
CDR3 DNA: TGTGCCAGCGGATTACTACCCAGTAGCGGGAGAGGGCTCTACAATGAGCAGTTCTTC

D gene: .
J gene: TRBJ2-1
clone size: .
V gene: TRBV24-1
CDR3 protein: CATGGGDGGSYNEQFF
CDR3 DNA: TGTGCCACCGGTGGCGGGGACGGCGGCTCCTACAATGAGCAGTTCTTC

D gene: .
J gene: TRBJ2-1
clone size: .
V gene: TRBV29-1
CDR3 protein: CSVDSGAKTYNEQFF
CDR3 DNA: TGCAGCGTTGATTCAGGGGCGAAGACCTACAATGAGCAGTTCTTC

D gene: TRBD1
J gene: TRBJ1-2
clone size: .
V gene: TRBV6-5
CDR3 protein: CASRLQGSDYGYTF
CDR3 DNA: TGTGCCAGCAGGTTACAGGGGTCTGACTATGGCTACACCTTC

D gene: TRBD1
J gene: TRBJ2-1
clone size: .
V gene: TRBV12-3/TRBV12-4
CDR3 protein: CASSRTGVNEQFF
CDR3 DNA: TGTGCCAGCAGTCGGACAGGCGTCAATGAGCAGTTCTTC

D gene: .
J gene: TRBJ2-2
clone size: few
V gene: TRBV24-1
CDR3 protein: CATSVGGVMVGELFF
CDR3 DNA: TGTGCCACCAGTGTAGGGGGAGTGATGGTCGGGGAGCTGTTTTTT

D gene: .
J gene: TRBJ1-1
clone size: .
V gene: TRBV12-5
CDR3 protein: CASGLWHLSAFF
CDR3 DNA: TGTGCTAGTGGTTTGTGGCACCTCTCGGCTTTCTTT

D gene: .
J gene: TRBJ2-6
clone size: .
V gene: TRBV28
CDR3 protein: CASFNSGANVLTF
CDR3 DNA: TGTGCCAGCTTCAATTCAGGGGCCAACGTCCTGACTTTC

D gene: TRBD2
J gene: TRBJ2-3
clone size: .
V gene: TRBV27
CDR3 protein: CASSPSGTSKADTQYF
CDR3 DNA: TGTGCCAGCAGCCCCTCCGGGACTAGCAAGGCAGATACGCAGTATTTT

D gene: TRBD1
J gene: TRBJ1-5
clone size: .
V gene: TRBV2
CDR3 protein: CASSEWTGNQPQHF
CDR3 DNA: TGTGCCAGCAGTGAATGGACAGGGAATCAGCCCCAGCATTTT

D gene: TRBD1
J gene: TRBJ1-2
clone size: once
V gene: TRBV28
CDR3 protein: CASRLGQGAKGYTF
CDR3 DNA: TGTGCCAGCAGATTAGGACAGGGGGCAAAAGGCTACACCTTC

D gene: TRBD1
J gene: TRBJ1-3
clone size: .
V gene: TRBV12-5
CDR3 protein: CASGPGQGDSGNTIYF
CDR3 DNA: TGTGCTAGTGGTCCGGGACAGGGGGACTCTGGAAACACCATATATTTT

D gene: .
J gene: TRBJ1-4
clone size: .
V gene: TRBV2
CDR3 protein: CASSEAGSFEKLFF
CDR3 DNA: TGTGCCAGCAGTGAGGCAGGGTCTTTTGAAAAACTGTTTTTT

D gene: .
J gene: TRBJ2-5
clone size: .
V gene: TRBV27
CDR3 protein: CASRRQGETQYF
CDR3 DNA: TGTGCCAGCAGACGCCAGGGGGAGACCCAGTACTTC

D gene: .
J gene: TRBJ1-6
clone size: few
V gene: TRBV9
CDR3 protein: CASSVGKGVNSPLHF
CDR3 DNA: TGTGCCAGCAGCGTAGGGAAAGGGGTGAATTCACCCCTCCACTTT

D gene: .
J gene: TRBJ1-2
clone size: .
V gene: TRBV28
CDR3 protein: CASSPPGSRGYTF
CDR3 DNA: TGTGCCAGCAGTCCCCCGGGGAGTAGGGGCTACACCTTC

D gene: TRBD2
J gene: TRBJ2-7
clone size: .
V gene: TRBV28
CDR3 protein: CASISQGLAGETYEQYF
CDR3 DNA: TGTGCCAGCATCTCTCAGGGACTAGCGGGTGAGACCTACGAGCAGTACTTC

D gene: TRBD1
J gene: TRBJ1-1
clone size: once
V gene: TRBV30
CDR3 protein: CAWSFGGQGTEAFF
CDR3 DNA: TGTGCCTGGAGTTTTGGGGGACAGGGCACTGAAGCTTTCTTT

D gene: .
J gene: TRBJ1-4
clone size: .
V gene: TRBV30
CDR3 protein: CAWRLKGVEKLFF
CDR3 DNA: TGTGCCTGGAGGCTCAAGGGGGTGGAAAAACTGTTTTTT

D gene: .
J gene: TRBJ2-6
clone size: .
V gene: TRBV10-3
CDR3 protein: CALRTTDDPSGANVLTF
CDR3 DNA: TGTGCCCTCCGGACTACAGATGATCCCTCTGGGGCCAACGTCCTGACTTTC

D gene: .
J gene: TRBJ1-2
clone size: .
V gene: TRBV15
CDR3 protein: CATSRDRMGTGHDYGYTF
CDR3 DNA: TGTGCCACCAGCAGAGATAGGATGGGGACGGGACATGACTATGGCTACACCTTC

D gene: .
J gene: TRBJ1-1
clone size: .
V gene: TRBV12-5
CDR3 protein: CASGDRGGTEAFF
CDR3 DNA: TGTGCTAGTGGCGATAGGGGGGGCACTGAAGCTTTCTTT

D gene: TRBD1
J gene: TRBJ2-5
clone size: .
V gene: TRBV11-2
CDR3 protein: CASSPQARGQKETQYF
CDR3 DNA: TGTGCCAGCAGCCCCCAGGCCAGGGGGCAAAAAGAGACCCAGTACTTC

D gene: .
J gene: TRBJ2-3
clone size: .
V gene: TRBV11-3
CDR3 protein: CASSRVSSTDTQYF
CDR3 DNA: TGTGCCAGCAGCCGTGTTTCTAGCACAGATACGCAGTATTTT

D gene: .
J gene: TRBJ2-5
clone size: .
V gene: TRBV10-2
CDR3 protein: CASLRDTLGETQYF
CDR3 DNA: TGCGCCAGCCTCAGGGACACCCTTGGGGAGACCCAGTACTTC

D gene: TRBD1
J gene: TRBJ1-4
clone size: .
V gene: TRBV28
CDR3 protein: CASSSPDRGVQLFF
CDR3 DNA: TGTGCCAGCAGTTCTCCCGACAGGGGGGTGCAACTGTTTTTT

D gene: TRBD2
J gene: TRBJ2-1
clone size: .
V gene: TRBV19
CDR3 protein: CASGTTSGVNNEQFF
CDR3 DNA: TGTGCCAGTGGCACGACTAGCGGGGTAAACAATGAGCAGTTCTTC

D gene: .
J gene: TRBJ1-1
clone size: .
V gene: TRBV5-1
CDR3 protein: CASSPQVVNTEAFF
CDR3 DNA: TGCGCCAGCAGCCCTCAGGTAGTGAACACTGAAGCTTTCTTT

D gene: TRBD2
J gene: TRBJ2-7
clone size: .
V gene: TRBV10-1
CDR3 protein: CASSESGGTEQYF
CDR3 DNA: TGCGCCAGCAGTGAGTCGGGGGGGACCGAGCAGTACTTC